This is a list of T cell receptor beta chains from one sample in a study of cytomegalovirus exposure and HLA in healthy donors. Sequencing used immunoSEQ multiplex PCR; TCRdb keeps in-frame clones, though not all of them. The table shows 70,000 to 85,000 clones, with 85% to 95% occurring only once. Sequencing was carried out using PBMCs. The receptor set was obtained from a woman between 18 and 29 years old in good health and CMV-seropositive. Each CDR3 is given with its conserved first and last residue. Fields, in order: V gene, J gene, CDR3 protein.

>TRBV7-6|TRBJ2-7
CASSALEGGSYEQYF
>TRBV7-8|TRBJ1-5
CASSHGGSDQPQHF
>TRBV5-1|TRBJ2-3
CASSLGVARETDTQYF
>TRBV5-5|TRBJ2-1
CASSLDGTDNEQFF
>TRBV9|TRBJ2-7
CASSVAGLSYEQYF
>TRBV7-8|TRBJ1-5
CASSLGQGLQPQHF
>TRBV14|TRBJ1-1
CASRLGGGGPEAFF
>TRBV11-2|TRBJ2-4
CASSLVTNRAKNIQYF
>TRBV27|TRBJ2-7
CASSFGVGGEQYF
>TRBV18|TRBJ2-5
CASSPLGGSQETQYF
>TRBV5-1|TRBJ2-7
CASSPALGGGTYEQYF
>TRBV5-4|TRBJ1-2
CASSDPTGHTGGYTF
>TRBV30|TRBJ2-2
CASNDPGVTNTGELFF
>TRBV7-6|TRBJ1-1
CASSLGQGAGTEAFF
>TRBV4-1|TRBJ2-7
CASSPTGEIGYEQYF
>TRBV2|TRBJ2-2
CASSGTSRIGTGELFF
>TRBV11-2|TRBJ2-1
CASSPRTGISNEQFF
>TRBV4-1|TRBJ1-4
CASSQLGQGANVEKLFF
>TRBV29-1|TRBJ1-1
CSGGGWGTEAFF
>TRBV9|TRBJ2-1
CASSERGTGVWNEQFF
>TRBV5-1|TRBJ1-6
CASSRDRGNSPLHF
>TRBV7-2|TRBJ1-2
CASSLWPEEGYTF
>TRBV11-2|TRBJ2-1
CASSGSVEQFF
>TRBV2|TRBJ2-2
CASMLRDTGELFF
>TRBV7-9|TRBJ2-2
CASSSAAGELFF
>TRBV5-4|TRBJ1-2
CASEGGPNYGYTF
>TRBV30|TRBJ1-1
CAWSGTGKTEAFF
>TRBV14|TRBJ2-2
CASSQLGGATGELFF
>TRBV20-1|TRBJ1-1
CSAKPGTEAFF
>TRBV7-2|TRBJ1-4
CASSQQDSPRNEKLFF
>TRBV11-3|TRBJ1-2
CASSLNAVEVKGYTF
>TRBV13|TRBJ2-4
CASRTGQGENIQYF
>TRBV13|TRBJ2-5
CASSSGTLQETQYF
>TRBV9|TRBJ1-2
CASSDGQGDYGYTF
>TRBV5-4|TRBJ2-1
CASSLAGLAGDNEQFF
>TRBV19|TRBJ2-1
CASSWRAYNEQFF
>TRBV7-2|TRBJ1-1
CASSLGAHQGLNTEAFF
>TRBV7-9|TRBJ1-2
CASSLEIYGYTF
>TRBV9|TRBJ2-5
CASSVGTGLAGTETQYF
>TRBV18|TRBJ2-2
CASSPSRDTGELFF
>TRBV30|TRBJ2-4
CAWRGRAKNIQYF
>TRBV5-4|TRBJ2-7
CASSWDWSYEQYF
>TRBV29-1|TRBJ1-2
CSALGQVNYGYTF
>TRBV5-1|TRBJ2-3
CASSLGQSTDTQYF
>TRBV11-2|TRBJ2-7
CASSPLTGLTYEQYF
>TRBV9|TRBJ1-3
CASSLFSGNTIYF
>TRBV7-9|TRBJ2-1
CASSYPTGELRNEQFF
>TRBV11-2|TRBJ2-1
CASSSGLPGDEQFF
>TRBV6-1|TRBJ2-7
CASSGQARTSSSPYEQYF
>TRBV14|TRBJ1-4
CASSQGGGGFNEKLFF
>TRBV18|TRBJ2-5
CASSPSQNQETQYF
>TRBV5-6|TRBJ1-6
CASSLVGQTRDSPLHF